This record covers a single T cell receptor (beta chain). What it recognizes is unknown. The data originate from a study of shared clonotypes between healthy human individuals. CD8 cells regarded as naive lacked CD45RO, were positively chosen for CCR7, and omitted terminally differentiated effector memory CD45RA+ cells. Findings of the study overall: Naive subsets, compared against memory subsets, generally had larger estimated richness values.

Profiling relied on immunoSEQ multiplex PCR, and the TCRdb table lists in-frame clones only, not all of them. Of about 870,000 clones listed, over 90% were seen once; the top ten hold 20% to 30%. This clonotype was obtained from a man aged 25-45 years in good health. The sequenced sample consisted of naive CD8+ T cells sorted from blood.

CDR3 amino acids: CASSPGTGIRYEQYF. Here the CDR3 DNA reads TGTGCCAGCAGTCCGGGGACAGGGATTCGGTACGAGCAGTACTTC. The V call is TRBV27, the J call TRBJ2-7; 9 nucleotides agree with TRBD1. CDR1 and CDR2 (germline): MNHEY, SMNVEV (reference sequence). This CDR3 comprises 15 residues. J gave up 4 bases and V 5 bases, and 9 bases lay outside the gene matches.